Shown below are 27 T cell receptor beta chains from a single sample sequenced in a study of response to subunit inactivated influenza vaccine. One entry per CDR3 protein, called by TCRdb with MiXCR from the RT-PCR reads. Here the sample spans roughly 700,000 distinct CDR3 sequences, about 15% being singletons. The sequences come from PBMCs from blood, collected roughly 2 weeks before vaccination. These receptors were obtained from a man aged 45-65 years who received an inactivated influenza vaccine.

The chain joins TRBV4-2 to TRBJ2-7; D is possibly TRBD1 (5 bases). Germline lookup yields CDR1 LGHNA and CDR2 YNFKEQ. CDR3 length equals 17 residues. Trimming stripped 0 bases from V and 5 bases from J, with 20 bases between. CDR3 amino acids: CASSQDGRAGWVDEQYF. The CDR3, as DNA: TGTGCCAGCAGCCAAGATGGTAGGGCAGGGTGGGTGGACGAGCAGTACTTC.

The genes are TRBV10-1 and TRBJ2-5; maybe TRBD2 (6 bases). The V and J ends lost 7 bases and 4 bases respectively, with 16 bases between them. This CDR3 contains 14 residues. In germline, CDR1 is WNHNN, CDR2 SYGVQD (reference sequence). This CDR3 is CASTSGLMRETQYF. The CDR3 DNA is TGCGCCAGCACCTCGGGACTCATGAGAGAGACCCAGTACTTC.

The V gene is TRBV5-1, the J gene TRBJ2-7, with 8 bases lining up with TRBD2. After removal of 6 bases from V and 5 bases from J, the junction contained 10 bases not matched to a gene. Germline CDR1 reads SGHRS; CDR2 reads YFSETQ. This CDR3 has 14 residues. The CDR3 reads CASKPGTSIDEQYF. In DNA, the CDR3 is TGCGCCAGCAAACCGGGGACTAGTATCGACGAGCAGTACTTC.

This clonotype has ten or more counts. The chain links TRBV12-3 or TRBV12-4 to TRBJ2-6; weak D call: TRBD2 (5 bases). CDR3 length: 15 residues. The V end lost 6 bases, the J end lost 1 base, and 10 bases lay between the germline ends. CDR3 sequence: CASSPRRSGANVLTF. The CDR3 DNA sequence: TGTGCCAGCAGCCCGAGGAGGTCTGGGGCCAACGTCCTGACTTTC.

This clonotype was counted only a few times. This chain joins TRBV5-1 and TRBJ2-1; 7 nucleotides match TRBD2. This CDR3 region has 18 residues. The V gene's germline CDR1 is SGHRS and CDR2 YFSETQ. V dropped 0 bases and J dropped 4; count of bases not matched to a gene: 13. The DNA of the CDR3 is TGCGCCAGCAGCTTGGGGATGCCCGGGGCTAGCGGTTACAATGAGCAGTTCTTC. Translated: CASSLGMPGASGYNEQFF. Supplemented by reference TRBV5-1 and TRBJ2-1, the full variable domain reads KAGVTQTPRYLIKTRGQQVTLSCSPISGHRSVSWYQQTPGQGLQFLFEYFSETQRNKGNFPGRFSGRQFSNSRSEMNVSTLELGDSALYLCASSLGMPGASGYNEQFFGPGTRLTVL.

The rearrangement joins TRBV12-3 or TRBV12-4 to TRBJ2-1, with 8 bases aligning to TRBD2. CDR3 length: 15 residues. The J segment lost 3 bases and the V segment lost 3 bases, leaving 4 bases of the junction unmatched. CDR3 in amino acids: CASSFRRGDYNEQFF. Written as DNA, the CDR3 is TGTGCCAGCAGTTTCAGGCGGGGGGACTACAATGAGCAGTTCTTC.

In its sample, this clonotype was seen a few times. This chain links TRBV7-9 with TRBJ2-3, with 9 bases lining up with TRBD1. The J segment lost 1 base and the V segment lost 4 bases, leaving 3 bases of the junction unmatched. CDR1 and CDR2 (germline): SEHNR, FQNEAQ (reference sequence). This CDR3 is built from 15 residues. The CDR3 nucleotides read TGTGCCAGCAGCTGGGGACAGGGTCGCACAGATACGCAGTATTTT. Its translation: CASSWGQGRTDTQYF.

This clonotype was found many times. This chain links TRBV4-2 with TRBJ2-4; D remains unclear. V shed 1 base and J shed 2 bases, with 6 bases lying between them. This CDR3 has 14 amino acids. Germline V gives CDR1 LGHNA, CDR2 YNFKEQ. The CDR3 region has the DNA TGTGCCAGCAGCCAAGGCGGTTCCAAAAACATTCAGTACTTC. Encoded protein: CASSQGGSKNIQYF.

The chain employs TRBV20-1 and TRBJ2-1; D remains unclear. This CDR3 has 15 amino acids. The germline V and J ends were trimmed by 6 bases and 2 bases, with 17 bases remaining between them. Germline-derived CDR1 and CDR2 are DFQATT and SNEGSKA (reference sequence). The CDR3 here is CSAVPVGSPYNEQFF. The CDR3 nucleotides are TGCAGTGCCGTCCCGGTGGGGTCCCCCTACAATGAGCAGTTCTTC.

J is TRBJ2-1 and V is TRBV5-6; D possibly matches TRBD1 or TRBD2 (5 bases each). CDR1 SGHDT and CDR2 YYEEEE come from the germline V gene. The ends were cut back, 0 bases at V and 3 bases at J, with 10 bases in the middle. The CDR3 spans 15 residues. This CDR3 is CASSLAGPIYNEQFF. DNA for the CDR3: TGTGCCAGCAGCTTGGCGGGACCAATCTACAATGAGCAGTTCTTC.

The sample holds a few counts of this clonotype. This chain links TRBV12-3 or TRBV12-4 with TRBJ2-1; no reliable D call. Trimming took off 1 base at V and 0 bases at J, with 7 bases between the two ends. CDR3 length: 15 residues. The CDR3 sequence: CASSLVPVSYNEQFF. The CDR3 DNA is TGTGCCAGCAGTTTAGTCCCAGTCTCCTACAATGAGCAGTTCTTC.

The V gene is TRBV7-2, the J gene TRBJ2-7; no clear D. The CDR3 length is 14 residues. Germline values: CDR1 SGHTA, CDR2 FQGNSA. Between the trimmed V and J ends, which lost 0 bases and 2 bases, there was a span of 8 bases. In DNA, the CDR3 is TGTGCCAGCAGCTTAGCACGACGGGCCTACGAGCAGTACTTC. It codes for CASSLARRAYEQYF.

This chain uses TRBV4-3 with TRBJ1-4; D call uncertain. The germline V and J ends were trimmed by 0 bases and 0 bases, with 11 bases remaining between them. This CDR3 has 17 amino acids. The V gene's germline CDR1 is LGHNA and CDR2 YSLEER. Here the CDR3 DNA reads TGCGCCAGCAGCCAAGATGTAATCGGGTCAACTAATGAAAAACTGTTTTTT. It yields the protein CASSQDVIGSTNEKLFF.

This clonotype was counted a few times. V is TRBV20-1 and J is TRBJ1-4; D gene uncertain. This CDR3 is built from 14 residues. The V gene's germline CDR1 is DFQATT and CDR2 SNEGSKA (reference sequence). Trimming shortened V by 5 bases and J by 3 bases, and 13 bases separated the two germline ends. The CDR3 region is CSAPPAAANEKLFF. CDR3 in DNA: TGCAGTGCTCCCCCCGCGGCCGCTAATGAAAAACTGTTTTTT.

This clonotype occurred a few times. The chain recombines TRBV14 with TRBJ1-3; D gene ambiguous. CDR1 and CDR2 (germline): SGHDN, FVKESK. Trimming removed 1 base at V and 0 bases at J, with 10 bases between. The CDR3 sequence is 16 residues long. CDR3 coding DNA: TGTGCCAGCAGCCAAGGAGGCCTTATCTCTGGAAACACCATATATTTT. Translated: CASSQGGLISGNTIYF.

The chain joins TRBV4-3 to TRBJ2-1; D unresolved. The CDR3 length is 19 residues. Germline lookup yields CDR1 LGHNA and CDR2 YSLEER. V was clipped by 0 bases and J by 4 bases, with 22 bases between them. This chain's CDR3 is CASSQDLTSTGTNYNEQFF. The CDR3 DNA follows: TGCGCCAGCAGCCAAGATCTTACGTCTACCGGAACAAATTACAATGAGCAGTTCTTC.

This clonotype appeared many times. The rearrangement links TRBV5-5 to TRBJ1-1; D remains unclear. V lost 0 bases and J lost 3, with 12 bases in between. The CDR3 has 15 amino acids. Germline CDR1 and CDR2: SGHKS and YYEKEE (reference sequence). CDR3 nucleotides: TGTGCCAGCAGCTTGGGGAGGATACGGGACACTGAAGCTTTCTTT. Protein product: CASSLGRIRDTEAFF.

The chain couples TRBV7-8 to TRBJ2-5, with a possible D match to TRBD2 (6 bases). Trimming pared 2 bases from V and 3 bases from J, leaving 16 bases between. Germline CDR1 is SGHVS and CDR2 is FQNEAQ. The length of the CDR3 is 16 residues. This CDR3 is CASSLIRAGGKETQYF. The CDR3 nucleotides read TGTGCCAGCAGCTTAATTCGGGCAGGAGGGAAAGAGACCCAGTACTTC.

This clonotype was found a few times. The rearrangement joins TRBV10-3 to TRBJ2-1; possible D gene TRBD2, 5 bases. CDR1 and CDR2 (germline): ENHRY, SYGVKD. The CDR3 loop spans 12 amino acids. The germline V and J ends were trimmed by 6 bases and 7 bases, with 10 bases remaining between them. The DNA for the CDR3 is TGTGCCATCAGCGAAAGGGAGAATGAGCAGTTCTTC. It encodes CAISERENEQFF.

The rearrangement links TRBV7-6 to TRBJ2-1; 8 bases fit TRBD2. This CDR3 spans 14 amino acids. Germline CDR1 reads SGHVS; CDR2 reads FNYEAQ. V was clipped by 3 bases and J by 8 bases; unmatched bases: 6. CDR3 coding DNA: TGTGCCAGCAGCTTCCGGGGGGGCCTAGATGAGCAGTTCTTC. Its translation: CASSFRGGLDEQFF. The full variable domain, completed using reference TRBV7-6 and TRBJ2-1, is GAGVSQSPRYKVTKRGQDVALRCDPISGHVSLYWYRQALGQGPEFLTYFNYEAQQDKSGLPNDRFSAERPEGSISTLTIQRTEQRDSAMYRCASSFRGGLDEQFFGPGTRLTVL.

The rearrangement links TRBV12-3 or TRBV12-4 to TRBJ1-1, with D perhaps TRBD1 (5 bases). Trimming took off 1 base at V and 7 bases at J, with 13 bases between the two ends. This CDR3 contains 14 residues. The CDR3 is CASSLVAGSVEAFF. The CDR3 region has the DNA TGTGCCAGCAGTTTAGTTGCAGGGAGTGTTGAAGCTTTCTTT.

This chain links TRBV10-3 with TRBJ2-2; D is perhaps TRBD1 (5 bases). The V gene lost 3 bases and the J gene lost 6 bases, with 11 bases spanning the gap. CDR3 length equals 14 residues. Germline loops: CDR1 ENHRY, CDR2 SYGVKD. The CDR3 protein is CAISDRDGAGELFF. CDR3 nucleotide sequence: TGTGCCATCAGTGACAGGGATGGCGCCGGGGAGCTGTTTTTT.

The chain is built from TRBV7-9 and TRBJ2-3; D gene unclear. The CDR3 covers 13 residues. The V gene lost 0 bases and the J gene lost 9 bases, with 10 bases spanning the gap. Germline CDR1 SEHNR, CDR2 FQNEAQ (reference sequence). The CDR3 loop reads CASSLADQWTQYF. DNA of the CDR3: TGTGCCAGCAGCTTAGCCGACCAATGGACGCAGTATTTT.

To note about this clonotype: Its ends do not fully match the called genes, so a read error is possible. The rearrangement joins TRBV11-2 to TRBJ2-3, with D unclear. CDR1 and CDR2 from the germline V gene are SGHAT and FQNNGV. CDR3 length: 13 amino acids. CDR3 sequence reads: CASTLRLLNTQYF. The CDR3, as DNA: TGTGCCAGCACCTTAAGGCTCCTTAATACGCAGTATTTT.

Many counts were recorded for this clonotype. The DNA for the CDR3 is TGTGCCAGCAGCTTAGGGGTGGGTGTGCGACTCAATACCTACAATGAGCAGTTCTTC. It codes for CASSLGVGVRLNTYNEQFF. The V and J genes are TRBV7-2 and TRBJ2-1; D not resolved. The CDR3 extends over 19 amino acids. V was pared by 1 base and J by 2 bases, with 21 bases between. Germline CDR1 is SGHTA and CDR2 is FQGNSA.

This clonotype was observed at least ten times. The chain carries TRBV3-1 and TRBJ1-4, with TRBD1 matching over 8 bases. Germline CDR1 reads LGHDT; CDR2 reads YNNKEL (reference sequence). The V segment lost 0 bases and the J segment 17 bases; nucleotides outside the gene matches: 8. The CDR3 runs 13 residues. The CDR3 is CASSQEEGRGLFF. As DNA, the CDR3 is TGTGCCAGCAGCCAAGAAGAGGGCAGGGGGCTTTTTTTT. Full variable domain (remainder filled in from reference TRBV3-1 and TRBJ1-4): DTAVSQTPKYLVTQMGNDKSIKCEQNLGHDTMYWYKQDSKKFLKIMFSYNNKELIINETVPNRFSPKSPDKAHLNLHINSLELGDSAVYFCASSQEEGRGLFFGSGTQLSVL.

The chain is built from TRBV4-1 and TRBJ2-1; TRBD2 agrees at 11 bases. The CDR3 is made up of 20 amino acids. The V gene end was trimmed by 0 bases and the J gene end by 4 bases; junction bases not matched to a gene: 14. CDR1 and CDR2 (germline): MGHRA, YSYEKL. The CDR3, as DNA: TGCGCCAGCAGCCAAGATACGGGTATAGCGGGGGGGGCCATGTACAATGAGCAGTTCTTC. Amino acid sequence: CASSQDTGIAGGAMYNEQFF.